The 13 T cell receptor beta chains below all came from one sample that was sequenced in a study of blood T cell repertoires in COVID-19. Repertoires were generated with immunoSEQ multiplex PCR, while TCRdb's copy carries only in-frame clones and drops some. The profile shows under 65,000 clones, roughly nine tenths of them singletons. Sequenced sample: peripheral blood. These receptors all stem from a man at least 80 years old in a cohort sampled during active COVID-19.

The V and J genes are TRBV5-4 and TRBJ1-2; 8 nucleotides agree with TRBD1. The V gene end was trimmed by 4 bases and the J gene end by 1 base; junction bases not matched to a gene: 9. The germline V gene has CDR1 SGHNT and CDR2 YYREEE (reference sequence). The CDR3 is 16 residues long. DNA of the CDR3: TGTGCCAGCAGCGAGGGACAGGAGGCGGGTAACTATGGCTACACCTTC. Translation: CASSEGQEAGNYGYTF.

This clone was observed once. The CDR3 here is CAWSVYREDRGSAGNTIYF. The CDR3 nucleotides are TGTGCCTGGAGTGTATATAGGGAAGACAGGGGAAGTGCTGGAAACACCATATATTTT. The V gene is TRBV30, the J gene TRBJ1-3, with TRBD1 matching over 8 bases. Germline V gene sequence: CDR1 GTSNPN, CDR2 SVGIG (reference sequence). V lost 0 bases, J lost 2 bases, and 15 bases stayed unmatched. The CDR3 is 19 residues long.

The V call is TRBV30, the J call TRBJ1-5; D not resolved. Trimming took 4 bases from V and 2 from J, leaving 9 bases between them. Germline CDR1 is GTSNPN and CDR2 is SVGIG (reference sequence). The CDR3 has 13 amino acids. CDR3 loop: CAWKERGNQPQHF. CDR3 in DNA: TGTGCCTGGAAGGAACGGGGCAATCAGCCCCAGCATTTT.

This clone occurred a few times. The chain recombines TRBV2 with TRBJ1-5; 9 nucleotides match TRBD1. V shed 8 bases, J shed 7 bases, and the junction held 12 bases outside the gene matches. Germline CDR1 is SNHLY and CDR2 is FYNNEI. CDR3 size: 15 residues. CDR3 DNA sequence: TGTGCCAGCCGGATGGAGGGACAGGGCGGCCAGCCCCAGCATTTT. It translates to CASRMEGQGGQPQHF.

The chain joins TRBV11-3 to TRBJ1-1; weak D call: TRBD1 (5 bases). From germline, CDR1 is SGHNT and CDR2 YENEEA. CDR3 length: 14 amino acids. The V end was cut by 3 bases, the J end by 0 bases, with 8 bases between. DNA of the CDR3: TGTGCCAGCAGCTTGGGGGGGGTGAACACTGAAGCTTTCTTT. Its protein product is CASSLGGVNTEAFF.

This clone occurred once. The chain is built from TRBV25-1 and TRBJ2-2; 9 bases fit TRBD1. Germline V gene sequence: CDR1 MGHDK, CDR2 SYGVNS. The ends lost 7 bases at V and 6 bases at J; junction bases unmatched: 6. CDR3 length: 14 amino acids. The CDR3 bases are TGTGCCAGCACCGGGACAGGGTACGCCGGGGAGCTGTTTTTT. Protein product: CASTGTGYAGELFF.

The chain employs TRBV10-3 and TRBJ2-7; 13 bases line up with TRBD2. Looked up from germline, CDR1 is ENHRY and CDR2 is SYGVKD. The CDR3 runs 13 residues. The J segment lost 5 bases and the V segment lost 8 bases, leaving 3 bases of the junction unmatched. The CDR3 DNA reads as TGTGCCATCGGGACTAGCGGGGAAAACGAGCAGTACTTC. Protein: CAIGTSGENEQYF.

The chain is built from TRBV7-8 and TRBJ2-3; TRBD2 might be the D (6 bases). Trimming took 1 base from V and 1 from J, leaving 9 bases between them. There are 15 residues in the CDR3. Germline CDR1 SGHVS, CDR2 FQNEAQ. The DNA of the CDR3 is TGTGCCAGCAGCTTAGGGGGCGGGGGCACAGATACGCAGTATTTT. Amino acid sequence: CASSLGGGGTDTQYF.

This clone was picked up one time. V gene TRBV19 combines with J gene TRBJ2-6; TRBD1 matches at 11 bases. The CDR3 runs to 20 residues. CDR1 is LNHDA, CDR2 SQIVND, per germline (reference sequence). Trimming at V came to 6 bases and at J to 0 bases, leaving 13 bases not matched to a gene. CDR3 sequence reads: CASRKSPPGQGGSGANVLTF. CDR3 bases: TGTGCCAGTAGGAAATCCCCACCGGGACAGGGGGGCTCTGGGGCCAACGTCCTGACTTTC.

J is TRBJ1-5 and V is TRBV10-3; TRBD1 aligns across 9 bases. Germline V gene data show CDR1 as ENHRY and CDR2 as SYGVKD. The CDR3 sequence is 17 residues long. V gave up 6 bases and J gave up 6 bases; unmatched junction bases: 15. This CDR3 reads CAISAVPGQGRGQPQHF. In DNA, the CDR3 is TGTGCCATCAGCGCAGTGCCGGGACAGGGACGGGGTCAGCCCCAGCATTTT.

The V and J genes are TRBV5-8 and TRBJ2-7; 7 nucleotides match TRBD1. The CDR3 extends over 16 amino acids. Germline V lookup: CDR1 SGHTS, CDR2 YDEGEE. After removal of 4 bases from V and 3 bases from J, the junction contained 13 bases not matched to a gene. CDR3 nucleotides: TGTGCCAGCAGCCTACCGACAGGGAAGCCTGTCTACGAGCAGTACTTC. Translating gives CASSLPTGKPVYEQYF. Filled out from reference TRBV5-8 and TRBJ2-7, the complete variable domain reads EAGVTQSPTHLIKTRGQQATLRCSPISGHTSVYWYQQALGLGLQFLLWYDEGEERNRGNFPPRFSGRQFPNYSSELNVNALELEDSALYLCASSLPTGKPVYEQYFGPGTRLTVT.

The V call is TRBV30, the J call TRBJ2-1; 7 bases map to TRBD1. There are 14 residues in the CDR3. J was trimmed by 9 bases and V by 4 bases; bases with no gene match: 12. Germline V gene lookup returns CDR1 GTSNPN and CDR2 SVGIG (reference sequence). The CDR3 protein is CAWTQGMGLSEQFF. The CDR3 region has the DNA TGTGCCTGGACACAGGGGATGGGGCTCAGTGAGCAGTTCTTC.

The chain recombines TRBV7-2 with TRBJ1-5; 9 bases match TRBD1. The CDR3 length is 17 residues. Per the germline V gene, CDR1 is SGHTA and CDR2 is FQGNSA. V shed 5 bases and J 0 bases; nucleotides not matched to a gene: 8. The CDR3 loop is CASSTGTGFNSNQPQHF. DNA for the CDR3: TGTGCCAGCAGCACAGGGACAGGGTTTAATAGCAATCAGCCCCAGCATTTT.